This TCR beta chain was identified in a study of blood T cells in healthy people across ages. Broader study findings: What prevented conclusive comparison of naive and antigen-experienced cells was that PBMCs were unsorted. Among long-lived donors, naive CD4+ cells were more numerous and diversity higher than in aged donors.

PCR was performed a second time for roughly 7 to 11 cycles using a sample-barcoded 5' primer and a J-beta primer mix. TCRdb analysed the 5' RACE reads with MiXCR anew, one entry per CDR3 protein. The sample lists about 1.6 million distinct CDR3 sequences, 30% to 40% occurring once. CDR3 length equals 15 residues. The V gene end was trimmed by 2 bases and the J gene end by 3 bases; junction bases not matched to a gene: 3. Germline assignment: CDR1 SGHTA and CDR2 FQGTGA. Total RNA was extracted at no less than 6 micrograms per sample. This clonotype was detected a few times. Its target is not known. What was sequenced was blood. This sequence originates from a woman aged 30 to 39 in good health. The genes are TRBV7-3 and TRBJ2-1, with 8 bases identical to TRBD1. CDR3 in DNA: TGTGCCAGCAGCTTAGAGGGACAGGACTACAATGAGCAGTTCTTC. It encodes CASSLEGQDYNEQFF.